This entry lists 30 T cell receptor beta chains sequenced from one sample in a study of T cells in Graves' hyperthyroidism and ophthalmopathy. The source material, RNA transcripts, was used to amplify TCR beta CDR3 regions. A set of HTBI primers served as the primers for a first-round RT-PCR of the TCR CDR3. One entry per CDR3 protein results from TCRdb running MiXCR on the multiplex PCR reads. The repertoire holds roughly 650,000 distinct CDR3 sequences, with approximately 16% as singletons. The sample taken for sequencing was blood. The receptors were sampled from a woman aged 40 to 55 with Graves' ophthalmopathy.

This clonotype was seen a few times. This chain links TRBV12-3 or TRBV12-4 with TRBJ1-2; perhaps TRBD1 as D (5 bases). The V end lost 6 bases, the J end lost 4 bases, and 18 bases lay between the germline ends. The CDR3 loop spans 15 amino acids. The DNA of the CDR3 is TGTGCCAGCAGCCCTCAGGTCCCAGGGAGCTATGGCTACACCTTC. Translated, it gives CASSPQVPGSYGYTF.

This clonotype was seen only a few times. V gene TRBV10-2 combines with J gene TRBJ2-4, with D possibly being TRBD2 (6 bases). Deletions cut 2 bases from V and 1 base from J, with 12 bases between. This CDR3 has 16 amino acids. Germline values: CDR1 WSHSY, CDR2 SAAADI. CDR3 DNA sequence: TGCGCCAGCAGTGAGGGGGCGGGGTTGGCCAAAAACATTCAGTACTTC. It specifies CASSEGAGLAKNIQYF.

This chain uses TRBV2 with TRBJ2-1; D possibly matches TRBD1 or TRBD2 (6 bases each). Germline CDR1 is SNHLY and CDR2 is FYNNEI. V was trimmed by 8 bases and J by 6 bases, leaving 14 bases between them. This CDR3 is 13 amino acids long. DNA for the CDR3: TGTGCCAGCCTCGGTTCGGGGGCCAATGAGCAGTTCTTC. This codes for CASLGSGANEQFF.

This clonotype has a count of ten or more. The CDR3 DNA reads as TGCGCCAGCAGCTTGAATGGACATGAGCAGTTCTTC. Translated: CASSLNGHEQFF. V gene TRBV5-1 combines with J gene TRBJ2-1; D unresolved. Looked up from germline, CDR1 is SGHRS and CDR2 is YFSETQ. CDR3 length equals 12 residues. The ends were cut back, 1 base at V and 8 bases at J, with 7 bases in the middle.

This chain uses TRBV19 with TRBJ2-7; possible D gene TRBD2, 6 bases. This CDR3 has 17 residues. The germline gives CDR1 LNHDA, CDR2 SQIVND (reference sequence). Trimming cost V 2 bases and J 7 bases, with 24 bases left between them. CDR3 loop: CASSISGRGTRGNEQYF. CDR3 DNA: TGTGCCAGTAGTATATCGGGACGGGGGACCCGGGGGAATGAGCAGTACTTC.

The rearrangement uses TRBV4-1 and TRBJ2-1, with D perhaps TRBD1 or TRBD2 (6 bases each). Germline CDR1 is MGHRA and CDR2 is YSYEKL. CDR3 length: 13 residues. With 5 bases removed from V and 8 bases from J, the gap between germline ends came to 13 bases. This chain's CDR3 is CASSTSGDYEQFF. The CDR3, as DNA: TGCGCCAGCAGCACCTCAGGGGACTATGAGCAGTTCTTC.

This clonotype appeared many times. This chain joins TRBV6-6 and TRBJ1-1; D remains unclear. V lost 2 bases, J lost 2 bases, and 9 bases lay in between. The germline V gene has CDR1 MNHNY and CDR2 SVGAGI (reference sequence). This CDR3 comprises 14 residues. The CDR3 bases are TGTGCCAGCAGTTACAAGGGCGCAAACACTGAAGCTTTCTTT. Translation gives CASSYKGANTEAFF.

This clonotype has a count of ten or more. The chain links TRBV7-2 to TRBJ2-1, with D tentatively TRBD2 (5 bases). The CDR3 is made up of 15 amino acids. Germline CDR1 is SGHTA and CDR2 is FQGNSA. Trimming removed 7 bases at V and 0 bases at J, with 13 bases between. The CDR3 DNA is TGTGCCAGCAAACCCGGGGTGAGCTCCTACAATGAGCAGTTCTTC. Translating gives CASKPGVSSYNEQFF.

The table lists this clonotype with many counts. A junction boundary mismatches the germline segment, possibly from a read error. The gene calls are TRBV6-1 and TRBJ1-1; TRBD1 might be the D (5 bases). This CDR3 contains 14 residues. Germline values: CDR1 MNHNS, CDR2 SASEGT. CDR3 in amino acids: CASSPTRQNAEAFF. In DNA, the CDR3 is TGTGCCAGCAGTCCTACCAGACAGAACGCTGAAGCTTTCTTT.

The table lists this clonotype with a few counts. The rearrangement joins TRBV4-1 to TRBJ2-7, with 10 bases aligning to TRBD2. CDR3 length: 15 residues. V gave up 4 bases and J gave up 4 bases; unmatched junction bases: 7. Germline-derived CDR1 and CDR2 are MGHRA and YSYEKL. The CDR3 DNA reads TGCGCCAGCAGCCCCGGGACTAGCGACAGGTACGAGCAGTACTTC. As protein: CASSPGTSDRYEQYF.

As concerns this clonotype: Germline is not matched at one junction end, which may reflect a read error. V and J are TRBV6-1 and TRBJ1-5; perhaps TRBD1 as D (6 bases). This CDR3 spans 13 amino acids. The germline V gene encodes CDR1 MNHNS and CDR2 SASEGT. The CDR3 region has the DNA TGTGCCAGCAGTACCATCAGGGGTCAGGCCCAGCATTTT. It codes for CASSTIRGQAQHF.

In this sample, this clonotype turned up many times. The V gene is TRBV5-1, the J gene TRBJ1-3, with TRBD1 as a possible D gene (6 bases). Trimming left V 3 bases short and J 4 bases short, with 14 bases between. The CDR3 loop spans 15 amino acids. Germline-derived CDR1 and CDR2 are SGHRS and YFSETQ. The CDR3 bases are TGCGCCAGCAGCTCGGGGGCCGGGGGAGGAAACACCATATATTTT. Translation gives CASSSGAGGGNTIYF.

The sample holds many counts of this clonotype. The chain employs TRBV6-1 and TRBJ1-4; D ambiguous. The CDR3 loop spans 14 amino acids. Germline V gene lookup returns CDR1 MNHNS and CDR2 SASEGT. Trimming removed 6 bases from V and 6 bases from J, with 14 bases in between. The CDR3 bases are TGTGCCAGCAGCGTCGGGTTGAATGATGAAAAACTGTTTTTT. Its translation: CASSVGLNDEKLFF.

This clonotype was seen a handful of times. The gene calls are TRBV7-8 and TRBJ1-1; D gene ambiguous. Between the trimmed V and J ends, which lost 5 bases and 11 bases, there was a span of 12 bases. The CDR3 runs 11 residues. Germline CDR1 and CDR2: SGHVS and FQNEAQ. CDR3 DNA sequence: TGTGCCAGCAGCCTAGGGTTGTCGGCTTTCTTT. It specifies CASSLGLSAFF.

This clonotype occurred many times. The rearrangement uses TRBV2 and TRBJ2-5; 9 bases align to TRBD1. In germline, CDR1 is SNHLY, CDR2 FYNNEI. The CDR3 length is 15 residues. The V segment lost 6 bases and the J segment 4 bases; nucleotides outside the gene matches: 9. CDR3 DNA sequence: TGTGCCAGCAGAGCCGGGACAGGGTTTCGAGAGACCCAGTACTTC. This encodes CASRAGTGFRETQYF.

This clonotype has at least ten counts. The chain joins TRBV2 to TRBJ2-6; 7 nucleotides line up with TRBD1. Germline values: CDR1 SNHLY, CDR2 FYNNEI. Losses at the gene ends were 3 bases for V and 4 bases for J; bases not matched to a gene: 12. The CDR3 is made up of 18 amino acids. CDR3 protein: CASSDAPTGALGANVLTF. The CDR3 coding sequence is TGTGCCAGCAGTGACGCCCCAACAGGGGCGCTAGGGGCCAACGTCCTGACTTTC.

This clonotype was seen a few times. This rearrangement joins TRBV5-1 to TRBJ2-7; 7 nucleotides line up with TRBD2. Germline V gene data show CDR1 as SGHRS and CDR2 as YFSETQ. V lost 4 bases and J lost 6; bases outside the gene matches: 10. The CDR3 is 14 residues long. The CDR3 nucleotides are TGCGCCAGCAGCCAAGGGACTATCCCGGGCGAGCAGTACTTC. This gives the protein CASSQGTIPGEQYF.

At least ten counts were recorded for this clonotype. This rearrangement joins TRBV5-1 to TRBJ2-7; no reliable D call. Germline V gene lookup returns CDR1 SGHRS and CDR2 YFSETQ. CDR3 size: 12 residues. The V and J ends lost 4 bases and 4 bases respectively, with 9 bases between them. This CDR3 is CASSVNFYEQYF. CDR3 DNA: TGCGCCAGCAGCGTCAATTTTTACGAGCAGTACTTC.

There are many counts of this clonotype. The chain is built from TRBV29-1 and TRBJ1-1; TRBD1 might be the D (5 bases). The germline gives CDR1 SQVTM, CDR2 ANQGSEA. The V end lost 1 base, the J end lost 7 bases, and 13 bases lay between the germline ends. CDR3 size: 13 residues. The CDR3 DNA reads as TGCAGCGTTGAAGGTGTAGGGGTAGGTGAAGCTTTCTTT. Translating gives CSVEGVGVGEAFF.

This clonotype was observed at least ten times. The chain carries TRBV20-1 and TRBJ2-1, with TRBD1 matching 10 bases. Germline values: CDR1 DFQATT, CDR2 SNEGSKA (reference sequence). The CDR3 runs 15 residues. The V segment lost 6 bases and the J segment 7 bases; nucleotides outside the gene matches: 12. The CDR3 DNA reads as TGCAGTGCATCAAACCCCGGGACAGGGGCGAATGAGCAGTTCTTC. Translating it yields CSASNPGTGANEQFF.

The genes are TRBV27 and TRBJ1-5; the D gene is possibly TRBD1 (5 bases). V gave up 0 bases and J gave up 4 bases, with 7 bases separating them. Germline assignment: CDR1 MNHEY and CDR2 SMNVEV (reference sequence). The CDR3 consists of 14 residues. Here the CDR3 reads CASSLSGENQPQHF. DNA for the CDR3: TGTGCCAGCAGTTTATCAGGGGAAAATCAGCCCCAGCATTTT.

The chain couples TRBV2 to TRBJ2-2; 13 bases fit TRBD2. Germline V gives CDR1 SNHLY, CDR2 FYNNEI. The J segment lost 1 base and the V segment lost 7 bases, leaving 6 bases of the junction unmatched. The CDR3 extends over 17 amino acids. The CDR3 spells CASTPGLAGLNTGELFF. The CDR3 DNA reads TGTGCCAGCACTCCGGGACTAGCGGGGCTGAACACCGGGGAGCTGTTTTTT. The whole variable domain, filled in from reference TRBV2 and TRBJ2-2, reads EPEVTQTPSHQVTQMGQEVILRCVPISNHLYFYWYRQILGQKVEFLVSFYNNEISEKSEIFDDQFSVERPDGSNFTLKIRSTKLEDSAMYFCASTPGLAGLNTGELFFGEGSRLTVL.

This clonotype was seen at least ten times. The chain joins TRBV12-3 or TRBV12-4 to TRBJ1-5, with 7 bases aligning to TRBD1. The V segment lost 6 bases and the J segment 9 bases; nucleotides outside the gene matches: 8. CDR3 length: 13 residues. CDR3 amino acids: CASSGTEGPPQHF. CDR3 coding DNA: TGTGCCAGCAGCGGGACAGAGGGACCGCCCCAGCATTTT.

This clonotype was counted a few times. This chain uses TRBV6-1 with TRBJ1-3; 7 bases are a match to TRBD1. CDR1 MNHNS and CDR2 SASEGT come from the germline V gene. With V trimmed by 3 bases and J by 7 bases, 18 bases remained unmatched. CDR3 length: 18 residues. The CDR3, as DNA: TGTGCCAGCAGTGACTTGAGGCACAGGGGTGTTATCCGGAACACCATATATTTT. Translated, it gives CASSDLRHRGVIRNTIYF.

The genes are TRBV20-1 and TRBJ2-3, with D possibly matching TRBD2 (6 bases). Germline V gene sequence: CDR1 DFQATT, CDR2 SNEGSKA (reference sequence). The germline V and J ends were trimmed by 1 base and 3 bases, with 14 bases remaining between them. This CDR3 is 15 amino acids long. CDR3 region: CSARGLVAATDTQYF. DNA of the CDR3: TGCAGTGCTAGAGGACTAGTGGCCGCAACAGATACGCAGTATTTT.

In its sample, this clonotype was seen a few times. A read error may explain this, as a much larger clone is one base away. This chain links TRBV6-2 or TRBV6-3 with TRBJ1-1; no clear D gene. The CDR3 length is 14 residues. Trimming cost V 5 bases and J 1 base, with 11 bases left between them. Germline V gene lookup returns CDR1 MNHEY and CDR2 SVGEGT. CDR3 amino acids: CASSANRENTEAFF. The CDR3 coding sequence is TGTGCCAGCAGTGCAAATCGGGAGAACACTGAAGCTTTCTTT.

This clonotype was counted many times. This chain joins TRBV20-1 and TRBJ1-2; TRBD1 aligns across 9 bases. Germline V CDR1 and CDR2: DFQATT, SNEGSKA (reference sequence). The junction had 6 bases not matched to a gene; V was cut back by 0 bases and J by 4 bases. The CDR3 covers 15 residues. CDR3 DNA sequence: TGCAGTGCTAGAGATGGGGACAGGGACTTCTATGGCTACACCTTC. It is translated as CSARDGDRDFYGYTF.

This clonotype has a count of ten or more. The chain joins TRBV11-2 to TRBJ2-2; D ambiguous. The CDR3 totals 16 residues. Between the trimmed V and J ends, which lost 1 base and 0 bases, there was a span of 9 bases. Germline assignment: CDR1 SGHAT and CDR2 FQNNGV. The CDR3 DNA reads as TGTGCCAGCAGCTTAGGGGCGATAACGAACACCGGGGAGCTGTTTTTT. Translated, it gives CASSLGAITNTGELFF.

This clonotype was seen a handful of times. Here the CDR3 DNA reads TGTGCCAGCAGTGAACCGAAGTCCCCTAGGAGCACTGAAGCTTTCTTT. It translates to CASSEPKSPRSTEAFF. The gene calls are TRBV2 and TRBJ1-1, with D unclear. Germline lookup yields CDR1 SNHLY and CDR2 FYNNEI. V lost 2 bases to trimming and J lost 4 bases, with 17 bases between them. This CDR3 region has 16 residues.

This clonotype showed up just a few times. V is TRBV9 and J is TRBJ1-2, with D tentatively TRBD1 (6 bases). The V gene's germline CDR1 is SGDLS and CDR2 YYNGEE. Trimming took 0 bases from V and 9 from J, leaving 18 bases between them. The CDR3 is 15 amino acids. Here the CDR3 DNA reads TGTGCCAGCAGCGTAGGTGTAGGGGGGGTGGAGAGCTACACCTTC. Translated: CASSVGVGGVESYTF.